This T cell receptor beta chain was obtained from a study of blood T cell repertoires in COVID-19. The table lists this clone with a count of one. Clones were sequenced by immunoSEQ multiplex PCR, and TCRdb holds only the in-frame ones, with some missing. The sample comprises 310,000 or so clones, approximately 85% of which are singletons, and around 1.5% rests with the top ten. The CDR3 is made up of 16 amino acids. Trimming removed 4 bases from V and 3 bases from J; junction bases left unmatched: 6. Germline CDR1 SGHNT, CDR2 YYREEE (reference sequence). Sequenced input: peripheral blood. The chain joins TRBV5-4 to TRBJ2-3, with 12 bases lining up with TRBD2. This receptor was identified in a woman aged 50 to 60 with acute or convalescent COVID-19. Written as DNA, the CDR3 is TGTGCCAGCAGCGGCCGACTAGCGGGAGTTACAGATACGCAGTATTTT. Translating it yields CASSGRLAGVTDTQYF.